The rows below give T cell receptor beta chains drawn from one sample of a study of breast tumors, draining lymph nodes, adjacent tissues. TCRdb itself ran the multiplex PCR reads through MiXCR, one entry per CDR3 protein. The sample includes about 89,000 distinct CDR3 sequences, around 29% seen only once; the top ten take 8.1%. Sample: axillary lymph node tissue. The receptors stem from a female donor with breast cancer. Some clones in this sample may be carry-over from other donors' samples. Each CDR3 is given with its conserved first and last residue. D genes are given only for firm matches. Only some rows state a clone size, as once, few, many or a class for expanded clones.

j_gene: TRBJ2-1; d_gene: TRBD1; v_gene: TRBV9; len: 13; abundance: .; CDR3nt: TGCGCCAGCAGCACGGGACAGTTCAACGAGCAGTTCTTC; CDR3aa: CASSTGQFNEQFF
j_gene: TRBJ2-5; d_gene: TRBD1; v_gene: TRBV20-1; len: 15; abundance: many; CDR3nt: TGCAGTGCTAGTTATTTGGGACAGGGGATGGAGACCCAGTACTTC; CDR3aa: CSASYLGQGMETQYF
j_gene: TRBJ2-7; d_gene: TRBD2; v_gene: TRBV6-1; len: 14; abundance: many; CDR3nt: TGTGCCAGCAGCGCCGGGACTAGCGTACTGGAGCAGTACTTC; CDR3aa: CASSAGTSVLEQYF
j_gene: TRBJ1-1; d_gene: TRBD1; v_gene: TRBV20-1; len: 16; abundance: many; CDR3nt: TGCAGTGCTAGAGGGGGCAGGGGGCTAATTCCGACTGAAGCTTTCTTT; CDR3aa: CSARGGRGLIPTEAFF
j_gene: TRBJ2-7; d_gene: .; v_gene: TRBV7-9; len: 13; abundance: .; CDR3nt: TGTGCCAGCAGCACTGCCGCCTCCTACGAGCAGAACTTC; CDR3aa: CASSTAASYEQNF
j_gene: TRBJ1-5; d_gene: TRBD1; v_gene: TRBV20-1; len: 13; abundance: many; CDR3nt: TGCAGTGCTAGTACAGGGGGGGATCAGCCCCAGCATTTT; CDR3aa: CSASTGGDQPQHF
j_gene: TRBJ2-5; d_gene: TRBD2; v_gene: TRBV7-2; len: 15; abundance: many; CDR3nt: TGTGCCAGCAGCTTCCGGACTAGCGGGAGAGAGACCCAGTACTTC; CDR3aa: CASSFRTSGRETQYF
j_gene: TRBJ2-1; d_gene: TRBD2; v_gene: TRBV9; len: 22; abundance: many; CDR3nt: TGTGCCAGCAGCGTACATCGGCCCGCCGGGACTAGCGGGAGGGTCTCCTACAATGAGCAGTTCTTC; CDR3aa: CASSVHRPAGTSGRVSYNEQFF
j_gene: TRBJ2-6; d_gene: .; v_gene: TRBV6-1; len: 14; abundance: many; CDR3nt: TGTGCCAGCAGTCCAGAGGCTGGGGCCAACGTCCTGACTTTC; CDR3aa: CASSPEAGANVLTF
j_gene: TRBJ2-2; d_gene: TRBD1; v_gene: TRBV4-1; len: 15; abundance: many; CDR3nt: TGCGCCAGCAGCCACGTGAACAGGGGGCACGGGGAGCTGTTTTTT; CDR3aa: CASSHVNRGHGELFF
j_gene: TRBJ1-4; d_gene: .; v_gene: TRBV5-6; len: 18; abundance: medium-sized; CDR3nt: TGTGCCAGCAGCTCCCGGGCAGGGCCCACTACAACTAATGAAAAACTGTTTTTT; CDR3aa: CASSSRAGPTTTNEKLFF
j_gene: TRBJ2-1; d_gene: .; v_gene: TRBV7-2; len: 13; abundance: many; CDR3nt: TGTGCCAGCAGCCTGACTAGCTACAATGAGCAGTTCTTC; CDR3aa: CASSLTSYNEQFF
j_gene: TRBJ2-1; d_gene: .; v_gene: TRBV15; len: 15; abundance: many; CDR3nt: TGTGCCACCAGCAGGTGGGGCCGATCCTCATATGAGCAGTTCTTC; CDR3aa: CATSRWGRSSYEQFF
j_gene: TRBJ2-2; d_gene: TRBD1; v_gene: TRBV27; len: 17; abundance: many; CDR3nt: TGTGCCAGCAGTTTCTGGTTCGGGACAGGGAGCACCGGGGAGCTGTTTTTT; CDR3aa: CASSFWFGTGSTGELFF
j_gene: TRBJ2-2; d_gene: TRBD2; v_gene: TRBV7-9; len: 15; abundance: many; CDR3nt: TGTGCCAGCAGCTCTAGCGGGTCGAACACCGGGGAGCTGTTTTTT; CDR3aa: CASSSSGSNTGELFF
j_gene: TRBJ2-2; d_gene: .; v_gene: TRBV10-3; len: 13; abundance: .; CDR3nt: TGTGCCATCAGTGAGTCGATCCAGTGGGAGCTGTTTTTT; CDR3aa: CAISESIQWELFF
j_gene: TRBJ2-2; d_gene: .; v_gene: TRBV7-6; len: 15; abundance: many; CDR3nt: TGTGCCAGCAGCTTAGCGAACGCGGACACCGGGGAGCTGTTTTTT; CDR3aa: CASSLANADTGELFF
j_gene: TRBJ2-2; d_gene: .; v_gene: TRBV2; len: 15; abundance: many; CDR3nt: TGTGCCAGCAAGATCTCCGGGGGCGCATACGGGGAGCTGTTTTTT; CDR3aa: CASKISGGAYGELFF
j_gene: TRBJ2-2; d_gene: TRBD2; v_gene: TRBV6-2/TRBV6-3; len: 18; abundance: once; CDR3nt: TGTGCCAGCAGTAACTCGTTTCGGCTAGCGGGACACACCGGGGAGCTGTTTTTT; CDR3aa: CASSNSFRLAGHTGELFF
j_gene: TRBJ2-7; d_gene: .; v_gene: TRBV12-3/TRBV12-4; len: 14; abundance: .; CDR3nt: TGTGCCAGCAGTCCCGGAGGTTCGGATTACAAGCAGTACTTC; CDR3aa: CASSPGGSDYKQYF
j_gene: TRBJ2-7; d_gene: .; v_gene: TRBV19; len: 13; abundance: many; CDR3nt: TGTGCCAGTAGTAAGGACAGATCCTACGAGCAGTACTTC; CDR3aa: CASSKDRSYEQYF
j_gene: TRBJ2-2; d_gene: TRBD1; v_gene: TRBV6-2/TRBV6-3; len: 16; abundance: many; CDR3nt: TGTGCCAGCAGTCAACAGGGGGGCCCGAACACCGGGGAGCTGTTTTTT; CDR3aa: CASSQQGGPNTGELFF
j_gene: TRBJ2-6; d_gene: .; v_gene: TRBV11-3; len: 18; abundance: many; CDR3nt: TGTGCCAGCAGCTTTCCATCTACAGAAAACTCTGGGGCCAACGTCCTGACTTTC; CDR3aa: CASSFPSTENSGANVLTF
j_gene: TRBJ2-7; d_gene: TRBD2; v_gene: TRBV11-2; len: 14; abundance: many; CDR3nt: TGTGCCAGCAGGCCGACTAGCGAGTCCTACGAGCAGTACTTC; CDR3aa: CASRPTSESYEQYF
j_gene: TRBJ2-4; d_gene: TRBD1; v_gene: TRBV2; len: 19; abundance: many; CDR3nt: TGTGCCAGCAGCGAGGACAGGGGGCGATTCTGGCAAGCCAAAAACATTCAGTACTTC; CDR3aa: CASSEDRGRFWQAKNIQYF
j_gene: TRBJ2-1; d_gene: .; v_gene: TRBV20-1; len: 15; abundance: many; CDR3nt: TGCAGTGCTATTCCCCTCCGGGACTCCTACAATGAGCAGTTCTTC; CDR3aa: CSAIPLRDSYNEQFF
j_gene: TRBJ2-2; d_gene: .; v_gene: TRBV9; len: 18; abundance: .; CDR3nt: TGTGCCAGCAGCGTAATGAGGGGCCCCATGCCAAACACCGGGGAGCTGTTTTTT; CDR3aa: CASSVMRGPMPNTGELFF
j_gene: TRBJ1-6; d_gene: .; v_gene: TRBV7-3; len: 13; abundance: many; CDR3nt: TGTGCCAGCAGCTTAGCTCCTGGTGATCCCCTCCACTTT; CDR3aa: CASSLAPGDPLHF
j_gene: TRBJ2-7; d_gene: .; v_gene: TRBV19; len: 14; abundance: .; CDR3nt: TGTACCAGTTCCTTTCAGGAGGACCTCTACGAGCAGTACTTC; CDR3aa: CTSSFQEDLYEQYF
j_gene: TRBJ2-2; d_gene: TRBD2; v_gene: TRBV9; len: 17; abundance: many; CDR3nt: TGTGCCAGCACCATCGCAAGCGGGGGAACGAACACCGGGGAGCTGTTTTTT; CDR3aa: CASTIASGGTNTGELFF
j_gene: TRBJ2-7; d_gene: TRBD1; v_gene: TRBV19; len: 16; abundance: many; CDR3nt: TGTGCCAGTAGCGGAACCTTGACAGGGGACTCCTACGAGCAGTACTTC; CDR3aa: CASSGTLTGDSYEQYF
j_gene: TRBJ2-3; d_gene: .; v_gene: TRBV14; len: 13; abundance: many; CDR3nt: TGTGCCAGCAGCCAAGATTGGGCCGGCCGGCAGTATTTT; CDR3aa: CASSQDWAGRQYF
j_gene: TRBJ2-1; d_gene: TRBD2; v_gene: TRBV3-1; len: 17; abundance: .; CDR3nt: TGTGCCAGCAGCCAAACCATAGCGGGAGGGGCCAACAATGAGCAGTTCTTC; CDR3aa: CASSQTIAGGANNEQFF
j_gene: TRBJ2-5; d_gene: TRBD1; v_gene: TRBV4-1; len: 14; abundance: many; CDR3nt: TGCGCCAGCAGCCAAAGGACAGGGGAAGAGACCCAGTACTTC; CDR3aa: CASSQRTGEETQYF
j_gene: TRBJ1-4; d_gene: .; v_gene: TRBV10-3; len: 14; abundance: once; CDR3nt: TGTGCCAGTAAGAGAGATCCAACTAATGAAAAACTGTTTTTT; CDR3aa: CASKRDPTNEKLFF
j_gene: TRBJ1-5; d_gene: TRBD1; v_gene: TRBV19; len: 18; abundance: many; CDR3nt: TGTGCCAGTAGGGACAGGGCGGACAGTATGGATAGCAATCAGCCCCAGCATTTT; CDR3aa: CASRDRADSMDSNQPQHF
j_gene: TRBJ1-2; d_gene: TRBD1; v_gene: TRBV5-6; len: 14; abundance: .; CDR3nt: TGTGCCAGCAGCTTCGGGACAGCGACGTATGGCTGCACCTTC; CDR3aa: CASSFGTATYGCTF
j_gene: TRBJ1-2; d_gene: .; v_gene: TRBV29-1; len: 10; abundance: once; CDR3nt: TGCAGCGTTGGTTACGGTGGCTACACCTTC; CDR3aa: CSVGYGGYTF
j_gene: TRBJ2-1; d_gene: TRBD1; v_gene: TRBV10-3; len: 13; abundance: many; CDR3nt: TGTGCCACGGGGGACAGGGGGGACAATGAGCAGTTCTTC; CDR3aa: CATGDRGDNEQFF
j_gene: TRBJ1-4; d_gene: .; v_gene: TRBV28; len: 16; abundance: many; CDR3nt: TGTGCCAGCAGTTTAGGAAATGTGGGGGTTAATGAAAAACTGTTTTTT; CDR3aa: CASSLGNVGVNEKLFF